This T cell receptor (beta chain) is from a study of cytomegalovirus exposure and HLA in healthy donors. Study conclusions and caveats: Most TCR sequences proved rare, with some public TCRs found in many donors.

Data came from immunoSEQ multiplex PCR; TCRdb stores just in-frame clones and leaves some out. The sample holds some 170,000 clones; 84% are singletons and the top ten take more than 8.5%. In regard to this clone: Its antigen is unidentified.

V was cut by 6 bases and J by 1 base, with 12 bases left in between. In germline, CDR1 is SGHTA, CDR2 FQGNSA. The CDR3 sequence is 15 residues long. This receptor was identified in a man aged 25-45 years in good health and CMV-seropositive. Source material: PBMCs. V is TRBV7-2 and J is TRBJ2-2; D possibly corresponds to TRBD1 (5 bases). The CDR3 DNA is TGTGCCAGCAGAGATACGACAGTGAACACCGGGGAGCTGTTTTTT. Protein: CASRDTTVNTGELFF. Full variable domain (remainder filled in from reference TRBV7-2 and TRBJ2-2): GAGVSQSPSNKVTEKGKDVELRCDPISGHTALYWYRQSLGQGLEFLIYFQGNSAPDKSGLPSDRFSAERTGGSVSTLTIQRTQQEDSAVYLCASRDTTVNTGELFFGEGSRLTVL.